The clone carrying this T cell receptor (beta chain) was detected only once. The length of the CDR3 is 15 residues. Germline V gene sequence: CDR1 SGHRS, CDR2 YFSETQ. Trimming cost V 5 bases and J 2 bases; bases outside gene matches: 7. The record originates from a study of CD8 T cells in Susac syndrome. It was with random hexamers that about 0.45 to 1 ug RNA was reverse transcribed. A multiplex approach, immunoSEQ multiplex PCR, amplified TCR beta CDR3 across 54 Vbeta and 13 Jbeta. A single record per CDR3 protein comes from TCRdb applying MiXCR to the immunoSEQ multiplex PCR reads. The sample consists of more than 150,000 distinct CDR3 sequences, around 92% of them appearing once.

The origin of this receptor is a human donor in good health. This chain joins TRBV5-1 and TRBJ2-3; 8 bases line up with TRBD1. The sample comprised CD4+ T cells from PBMCs. The CDR3: CASSRGQGNTDTQYF. In nucleotides, the CDR3 is TGCGCCAGCAGTCGAGGACAGGGTAACACAGATACGCAGTATTTT.